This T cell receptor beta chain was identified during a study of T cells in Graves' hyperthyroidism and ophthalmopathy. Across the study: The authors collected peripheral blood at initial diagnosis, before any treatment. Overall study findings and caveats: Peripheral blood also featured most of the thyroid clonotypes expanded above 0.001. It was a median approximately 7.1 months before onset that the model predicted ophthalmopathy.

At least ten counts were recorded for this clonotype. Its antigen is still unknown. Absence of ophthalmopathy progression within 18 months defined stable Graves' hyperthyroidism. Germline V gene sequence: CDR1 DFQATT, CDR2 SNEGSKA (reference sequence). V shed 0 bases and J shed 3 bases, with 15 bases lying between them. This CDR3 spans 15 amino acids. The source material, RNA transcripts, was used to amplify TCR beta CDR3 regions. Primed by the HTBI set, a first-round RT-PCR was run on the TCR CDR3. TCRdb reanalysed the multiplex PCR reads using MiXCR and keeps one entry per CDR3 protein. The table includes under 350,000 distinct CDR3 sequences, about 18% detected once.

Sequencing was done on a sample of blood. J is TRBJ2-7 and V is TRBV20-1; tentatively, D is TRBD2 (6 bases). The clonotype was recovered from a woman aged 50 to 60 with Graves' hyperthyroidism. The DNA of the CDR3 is TGCAGTGCTAGAGATTCGGAAACTAGCAACTACGAGCAGTACTTC. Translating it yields CSARDSETSNYEQYF.